The rows below give T cell receptor beta chains drawn from one sample of a study of shared clonotypes between healthy human individuals. TCRdb's copy holds only in-frame clones and misses some; the assay was immunoSEQ multiplex PCR. The table records over a million clones, approximately 96% of them present only once. Sequences were obtained from naive CD4+ T cells sorted from blood. Receptors were obtained from a man under 40 in good health. Each CDR3 is given with its conserved first and last residue. D genes are given only for firm matches. Clone size, where shown, is once, few, many, or a class for clones that have expanded.

j_call: TRBJ2-7
d_call: TRBD1
v_call: TRBV5-4
clone_size: .
cdr3_nt: TGTGCCAGCAGCTTGATGGGGACAGGTGACGAGCAGTACTTC
cdr3_aa: CASSLMGTGDEQYF

j_call: TRBJ2-7
d_call: TRBD2
v_call: TRBV2
clone_size: .
cdr3_nt: TGTGCCAGCACTCCCGGGACTAGGAGCTACGAGCAGTACTTC
cdr3_aa: CASTPGTRSYEQYF

j_call: TRBJ2-1
d_call: .
v_call: TRBV7-3
clone_size: .
cdr3_nt: TGTGCCAGCAGCTTAAATGGCCTGCGGAATGAGCAGTTCTTC
cdr3_aa: CASSLNGLRNEQFF

j_call: TRBJ2-7
d_call: .
v_call: TRBV18
clone_size: .
cdr3_nt: TGTGCCAGCTCACCATCGACCGGCGAGCAGTACTTC
cdr3_aa: CASSPSTGEQYF

j_call: TRBJ2-7
d_call: .
v_call: TRBV18
clone_size: .
cdr3_nt: TGTGCCAGCTCACCCCGGGGGACAGCCGGAACCTACGAGCAGTACTTC
cdr3_aa: CASSPRGTAGTYEQYF

j_call: TRBJ2-1
d_call: TRBD2
v_call: TRBV5-6
clone_size: once
cdr3_nt: TGTGCCAGCAGCCAGGGACTAGCGGTCAAGCAGTTCTTC
cdr3_aa: CASSQGLAVKQFF

j_call: TRBJ2-7
d_call: TRBD2
v_call: TRBV7-2
clone_size: .
cdr3_nt: TGTGCCAGCAGCTTACAGACTAGCGGGATCCCCTACGAGCAGTACTTC
cdr3_aa: CASSLQTSGIPYEQYF

j_call: TRBJ2-7
d_call: TRBD1
v_call: TRBV7-9
clone_size: once
cdr3_nt: TGTGCCAGCAGCTTAGTAGGCGCAGGGGGCTACGAGCAGTACTTC
cdr3_aa: CASSLVGAGGYEQYF

j_call: TRBJ2-1
d_call: .
v_call: TRBV28
clone_size: once
cdr3_nt: TGTGCCAGCAGTTTACTGGTATACAATGAGCAGTTCTTC
cdr3_aa: CASSLLVYNEQFF

j_call: TRBJ1-4
d_call: TRBD1
v_call: TRBV7-9
clone_size: .
cdr3_nt: TGTGCCAGCAGCTTAGGCGAGACAGGGGGTGAAAAACTGTTTTTT
cdr3_aa: CASSLGETGGEKLFF

j_call: TRBJ2-7
d_call: .
v_call: TRBV25-1
clone_size: once
cdr3_nt: TGTGCCAGCAGTGAACAGGGCCCCGAGCAGTACTTC
cdr3_aa: CASSEQGPEQYF

j_call: TRBJ2-3
d_call: TRBD2
v_call: TRBV4-2
clone_size: .
cdr3_nt: TGTGCCAGCAGCCCCTCAGCGGGAACGGGGCCAGATACGCAGTATTTT
cdr3_aa: CASSPSAGTGPDTQYF

j_call: TRBJ2-7
d_call: TRBD2
v_call: TRBV27
clone_size: .
cdr3_nt: TGTGCCAGCAGTTCTCCCCTCCGCAGGACTAGCGGGAGAGTTAACTCCTACGAGCAGTACTTC
cdr3_aa: CASSSPLRRTSGRVNSYEQYF

j_call: TRBJ1-2
d_call: TRBD1
v_call: TRBV6-1
clone_size: .
cdr3_nt: TGTGCCAGCAGTGAAAGGGGGCCGAACGGGGGCTACACCTTC
cdr3_aa: CASSERGPNGGYTF